The source of this T cell receptor beta chain is a study of T cell responses to AZD1222 COVID-19 vaccine. Study-wide points: Sampling that yielded the repertoires occurred only after the peak T cell response. Reportedly, close to half of spike-specific TCRs are directed against unmutated variant regions. Dominant at 160-218 and 743-854, vaccine-associated CD4 TCRs also spanned spike.

Second doses at about 4 or about 12 weeks were pooled. Deletions cut 6 bases from V and 7 bases from J, with 6 bases between. Germline V gene lookup returns CDR1 LNHDA and CDR2 SQIVND (reference sequence). The CDR3 covers 10 residues. Libraries were prepared by immunoSEQ multiplex PCR; TCRdb keeps only in-frame clonotypes and omits some of them. This table has 100,000 or so clones, 80% to 95% appearing once. On this clone: Its cognate antigen is unknown.

The sequences come from peripheral blood, collected 28 days after the second AZD1222 dose. The sequence was obtained from an adult who received the AZD1222 COVID-19 vaccine. V is TRBV19 and J is TRBJ1-1; D uncertain. The CDR3 loop is CASSRDEAFF. The CDR3 nucleotides are TGTGCCAGTAGCCGCGATGAAGCTTTCTTT.